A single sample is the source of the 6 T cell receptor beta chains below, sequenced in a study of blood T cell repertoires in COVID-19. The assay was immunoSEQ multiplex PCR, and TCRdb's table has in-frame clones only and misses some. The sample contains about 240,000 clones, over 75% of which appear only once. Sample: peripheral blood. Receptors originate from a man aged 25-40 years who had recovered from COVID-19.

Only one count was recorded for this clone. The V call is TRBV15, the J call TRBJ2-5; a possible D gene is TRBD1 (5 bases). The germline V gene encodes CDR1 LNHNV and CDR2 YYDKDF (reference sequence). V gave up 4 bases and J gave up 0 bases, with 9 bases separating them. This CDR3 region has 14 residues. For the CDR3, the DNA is TGTGCCACCAGCACAAGGACATACCAAGAGACCCAGTACTTC. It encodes CATSTRTYQETQYF. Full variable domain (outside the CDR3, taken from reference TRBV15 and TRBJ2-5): DAMVIQNPRYQVTQFGKPVTLSCSQTLNHNVMYWYQQKSSQAPKLLFHYYDKDFNNEADTPDNFQSRRPNTSFCFLDIRSPGLGDTAMYLCATSTRTYQETQYFGPGTRLLVL.

DNA of the CDR3: TGTGCCAGCAGCGCCGGTACAGGGCCCCGCTATGGCTACACCTTC. Translated, it gives CASSAGTGPRYGYTF. The rearrangement uses TRBV9 and TRBJ1-2; TRBD1 might be the D (6 bases). The CDR3 sequence is 15 residues long. Trimming took 3 bases from V and 4 from J, leaving 16 bases between them. CDR1 SGDLS and CDR2 YYNGEE come from the germline V gene.

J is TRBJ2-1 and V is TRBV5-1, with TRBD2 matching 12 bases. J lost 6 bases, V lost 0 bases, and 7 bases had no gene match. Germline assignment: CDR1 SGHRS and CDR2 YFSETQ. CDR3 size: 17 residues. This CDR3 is CASSLVASGGAVNEQFF. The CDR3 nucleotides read TGCGCCAGCAGCTTGGTGGCTAGCGGGGGGGCGGTCAATGAGCAGTTCTTC. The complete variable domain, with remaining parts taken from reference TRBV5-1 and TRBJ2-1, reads KAGVTQTPRYLIKTRGQQVTLSCSPISGHRSVSWYQQTPGQGLQFLFEYFSETQRNKGNFPGRFSGRQFSNSRSEMNVSTLELGDSALYLCASSLVASGGAVNEQFFGPGTRLTVL.

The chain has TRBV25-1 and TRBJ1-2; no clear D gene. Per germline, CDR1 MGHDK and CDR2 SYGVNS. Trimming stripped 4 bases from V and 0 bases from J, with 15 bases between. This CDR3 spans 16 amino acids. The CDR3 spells CASSVGAADTNYGYTF. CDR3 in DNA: TGTGCCAGCAGTGTTGGAGCGGCAGATACTAACTATGGCTACACCTTC.

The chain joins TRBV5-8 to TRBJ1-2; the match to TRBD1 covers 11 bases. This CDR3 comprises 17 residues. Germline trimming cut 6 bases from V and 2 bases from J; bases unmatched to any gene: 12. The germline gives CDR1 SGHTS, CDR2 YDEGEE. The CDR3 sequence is CASNKRTGGGTNYGYTF. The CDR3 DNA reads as TGTGCCAGCAACAAACGGACAGGGGGCGGTACGAACTATGGCTACACCTTC.

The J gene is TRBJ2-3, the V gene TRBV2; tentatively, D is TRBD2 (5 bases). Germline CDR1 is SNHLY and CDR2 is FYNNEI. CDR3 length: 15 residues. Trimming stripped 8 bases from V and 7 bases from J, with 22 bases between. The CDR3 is CASSWRVLRPYTQYF. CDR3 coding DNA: TGTGCCAGCTCTTGGCGGGTCCTTCGTCCGTATACGCAGTATTTT.